There are a few counts of the clone carrying this TCR beta chain. This sample is drawn from a study of CD8+ T cells in alopecia areata. CDR3 size: 13 residues. Trimming pared 7 bases from V and 2 bases from J, leaving 14 bases between. Germline V CDR1 and CDR2: SQVTM, ANQGSEA. As for treatment: oral pan-JAK inhibitor, 5-10 mg twice daily. Sorting of CD4+ and CD8+ T cells was performed on PBMCs. Following extraction, RNA underwent reverse transcription to cDNA, which served as the sequencing template. Data came from immunoSEQ multiplex PCR; TCRdb stores just in-frame clones and leaves some out. The sample comprises under 200,000 clones, approximately 65% of which are singletons, and 0.91% rests with the top ten.

Sequenced here: CD4+ T cells sorted from blood, sampled at week 4, from a patient treated with tofacitinib. The chain joins TRBV29-1 to TRBJ2-5; tentatively, D is TRBD1 or TRBD2 (5 bases each). This TCR came from a human donor with alopecia areata. CDR3: CSAGRDGQETQYF. The CDR3 DNA is TGCAGCGCCGGACGGGACGGACAAGAGACCCAGTACTTC.